Sequencing of this TCR beta chain was carried out in a study of regulatory T cells in long-lasting Graves disease. Findings and caveats of the study: Public clonotype sharing was higher in persistent than newly diagnosed patients.

The CDR3 sequence is 13 residues long. Germline trimming cut 8 bases from V and 7 bases from J; bases unmatched to any gene: 11. Germline-derived CDR1 and CDR2 are GTSNPN and SVGIG (reference sequence). Time point given: newly diagnosed GD, antithyroid drugs for less than 3 months. Researchers made the TCR library from RNA that was extracted from PBMCs. A word on this clonotype: No antigen is known for it.

Investigators prepared the TCR beta libraries by applying iRepertoire HTBI primers and Arm-PCR of CDR3 regions. In TCRdb, the multiplex PCR reads were re-called with MiXCR into one record per CDR3 protein. The sample carries 600,000 to 650,000 distinct CDR3 sequences, 15% to 20% recorded once. The same specimen was also included in a second study, on T cells in Graves' hyperthyroidism and ophthalmopathy.

The material was peripheral blood mononuclear cells (PBMCs), obtained at new diagnosis, from a patient treated with antithyroid drugs. The V and J genes are TRBV30 and TRBJ1-2; the match to TRBD1 covers 9 bases. This sequence originates from a young woman with Graves disease. The CDR3: CARGKGTGLGYTF. CDR3 nucleotides: TGTGCCAGGGGGAAGGGGACAGGGCTTGGCTACACCTTC. The full variable domain, completed using reference TRBV30 and TRBJ1-2, is SQTIHQWPATLVQPVGSPLSLECTVEGTSNPNLYWYRQAAGRGLQLLFYSVGIGQISSEVPQNLSASRPQDRQFILSSKKLLLSDSGFYLCARGKGTGLGYTFGSGTRLTVV.